Sequencing of this T cell receptor beta chain was carried out in a study of CD4 T cell repertoires in COVID-19. Study-level information: Relabeled CFSE-low cells, IL-2-expanded for less than 11 days, met spikes from other coronaviruses. Study-level results: Sharing of several most expanded SARS-CoV-2-reactive clonotypes across memory subsets suggested intraclonal diversification.

The CDR3 loop spans 12 amino acids. The V gene's germline CDR1 is MNHEY and CDR2 SMNVEV (reference sequence). V lost 4 bases, J lost 7 bases, and 3 bases stayed unmatched. TCRdb's copy holds only in-frame clones and misses some; the assay was immunoSEQ multiplex PCR. The table shows 20,000 to 30,000 clones, with over 90% occurring only once. Sequencing was done directly on freshly isolated, uncultured memory T cells. For this clone: What it recognizes is unknown.

The sample consisted of circulating follicular helper CD4+ T cells (cTfh) from blood, taken before the COVID-19 pandemic. This sequence was found in a human donor who had COVID-19. The V call is TRBV27, the J call TRBJ1-2, with 7 bases that match TRBD1. This chain's CDR3 is CASSSDRVGYTF. As DNA, the CDR3 is TGTGCCAGCAGTTCCGACAGGGTTGGCTACACCTTC.